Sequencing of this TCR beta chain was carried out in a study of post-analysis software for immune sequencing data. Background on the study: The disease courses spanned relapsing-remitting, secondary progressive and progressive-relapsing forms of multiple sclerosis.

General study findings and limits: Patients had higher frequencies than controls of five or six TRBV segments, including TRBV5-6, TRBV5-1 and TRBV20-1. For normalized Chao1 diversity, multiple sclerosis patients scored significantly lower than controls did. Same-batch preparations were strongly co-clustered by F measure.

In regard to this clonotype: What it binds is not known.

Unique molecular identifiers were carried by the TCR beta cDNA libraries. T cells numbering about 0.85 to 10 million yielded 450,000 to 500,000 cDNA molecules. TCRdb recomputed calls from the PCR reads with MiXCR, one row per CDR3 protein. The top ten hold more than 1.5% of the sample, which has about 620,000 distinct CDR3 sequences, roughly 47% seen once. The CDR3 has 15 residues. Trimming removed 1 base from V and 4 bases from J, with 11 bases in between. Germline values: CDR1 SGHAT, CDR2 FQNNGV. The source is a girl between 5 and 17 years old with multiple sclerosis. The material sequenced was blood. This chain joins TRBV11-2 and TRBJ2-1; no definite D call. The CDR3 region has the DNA TGTGCCAGCAGCTTAGCTCTAGGGAAGTACAATGAGCAGTTCTTC. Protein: CASSLALGKYNEQFF. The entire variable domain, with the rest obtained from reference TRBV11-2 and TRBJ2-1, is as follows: EAGVAQSPRYKIIEKRQSVAFWCNPISGHATLYWYQQILGQGPKLLIQFQNNGVVDDSQLPKDRFSAERLKGVDSTLKIQPAKLEDSAVYLCASSLALGKYNEQFFGPGTRLTVL.